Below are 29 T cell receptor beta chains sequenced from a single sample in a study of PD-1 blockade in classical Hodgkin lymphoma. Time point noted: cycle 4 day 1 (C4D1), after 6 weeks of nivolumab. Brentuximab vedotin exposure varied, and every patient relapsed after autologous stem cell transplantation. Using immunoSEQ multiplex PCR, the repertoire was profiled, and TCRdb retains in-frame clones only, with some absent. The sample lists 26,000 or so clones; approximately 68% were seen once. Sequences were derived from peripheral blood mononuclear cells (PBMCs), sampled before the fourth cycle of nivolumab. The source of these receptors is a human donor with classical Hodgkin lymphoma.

This chain's CDR3 is CASSPVASSGNYEQYF. Here the CDR3 DNA reads TGTGCCAGCAGCCCCGTTGCGAGTAGCGGGAACTACGAGCAGTACTTC. The chain employs TRBV7-2 and TRBJ2-7, with 8 nucleotides matching TRBD2. CDR3 length equals 16 residues. The germline CDR1 and CDR2 sequences are SGHTA and FQGNSA. After removal of 5 bases from V and 3 bases from J, the junction contained 12 bases not matched to a gene. The full variable domain, in which reference TRBV7-2 and TRBJ2-7 provide the parts outside the CDR3, is GAGVSQSPSNKVTEKGKDVELRCDPISGHTALYWYRQSLGQGLEFLIYFQGNSAPDKSGLPSDRFSAERTGGSVSTLTIQRTQQEDSAVYLCASSPVASSGNYEQYFGPGTRLTVT.

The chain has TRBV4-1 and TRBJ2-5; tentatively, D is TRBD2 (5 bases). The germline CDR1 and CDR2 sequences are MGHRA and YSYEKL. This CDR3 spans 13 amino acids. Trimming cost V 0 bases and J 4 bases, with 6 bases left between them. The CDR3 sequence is CASSQDRGETQYF. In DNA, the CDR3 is TGCGCCAGCAGCCAAGATCGGGGAGAGACCCAGTACTTC.

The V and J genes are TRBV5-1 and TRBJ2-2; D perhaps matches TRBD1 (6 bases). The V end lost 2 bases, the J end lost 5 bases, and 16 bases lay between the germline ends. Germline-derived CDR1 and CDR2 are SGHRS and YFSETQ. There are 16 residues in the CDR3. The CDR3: CASSLQGDRMTGELFF. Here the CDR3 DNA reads TGCGCCAGCAGCTTACAGGGAGATCGGATGACCGGGGAGCTGTTTTTT.

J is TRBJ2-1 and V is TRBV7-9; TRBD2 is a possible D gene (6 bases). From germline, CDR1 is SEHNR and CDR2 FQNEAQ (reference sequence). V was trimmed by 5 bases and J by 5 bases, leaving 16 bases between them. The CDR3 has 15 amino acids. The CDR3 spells CASSPLTGVNNEQFF. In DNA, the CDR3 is TGTGCCAGCAGCCCCCTCACGGGGGTGAACAATGAGCAGTTCTTC.

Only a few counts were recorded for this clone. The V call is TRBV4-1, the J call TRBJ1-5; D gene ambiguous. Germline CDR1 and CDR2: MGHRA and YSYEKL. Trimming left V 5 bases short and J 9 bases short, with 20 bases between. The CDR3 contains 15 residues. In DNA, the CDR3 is TGCGCCAGCAGCGTAAACGCCGGGCCCACTAGGCCCCAGCATTTT. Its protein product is CASSVNAGPTRPQHF.

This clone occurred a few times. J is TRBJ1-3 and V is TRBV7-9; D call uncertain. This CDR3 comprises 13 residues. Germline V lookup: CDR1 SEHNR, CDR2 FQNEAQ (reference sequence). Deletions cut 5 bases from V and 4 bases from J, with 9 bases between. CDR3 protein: CASSPSLGNTIYF. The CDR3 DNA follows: TGTGCCAGCAGCCCCTCGCTAGGAAACACCATATATTTT.

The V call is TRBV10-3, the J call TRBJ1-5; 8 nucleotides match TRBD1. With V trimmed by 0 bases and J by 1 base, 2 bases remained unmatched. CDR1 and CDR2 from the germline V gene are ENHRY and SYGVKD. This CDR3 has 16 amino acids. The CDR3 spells CAISESTGASNQPQHF. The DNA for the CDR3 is TGTGCCATCAGTGAGTCGACAGGGGCCAGCAATCAGCCCCAGCATTTT.

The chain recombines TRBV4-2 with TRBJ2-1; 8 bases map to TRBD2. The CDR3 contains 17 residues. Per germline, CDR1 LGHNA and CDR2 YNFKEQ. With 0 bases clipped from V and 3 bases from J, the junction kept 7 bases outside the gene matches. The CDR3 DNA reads TGTGCCAGCAGCCAAGAAGAATGGCTAGCGGGCTACAATGAGCAGTTCTTC. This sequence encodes CASSQEEWLAGYNEQFF.

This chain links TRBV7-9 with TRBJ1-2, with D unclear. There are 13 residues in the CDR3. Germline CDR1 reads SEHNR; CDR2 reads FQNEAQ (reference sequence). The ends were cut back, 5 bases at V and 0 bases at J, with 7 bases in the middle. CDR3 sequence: CASSPRANYGYTF. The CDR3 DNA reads TGTGCCAGCAGCCCGCGAGCTAACTATGGCTACACCTTC.

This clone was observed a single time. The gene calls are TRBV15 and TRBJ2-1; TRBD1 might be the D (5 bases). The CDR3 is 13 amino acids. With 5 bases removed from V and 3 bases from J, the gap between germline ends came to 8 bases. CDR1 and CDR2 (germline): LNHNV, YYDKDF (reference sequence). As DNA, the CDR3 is TGTGCCACCAGCCTTGACAGCTACAATGAGCAGTTCTTC. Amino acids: CATSLDSYNEQFF.

The CDR3 is CASSLARGASTDTQYF. In nucleotides, the CDR3 is TGTGCCAGCAGCTTAGCACGGGGGGCCAGCACAGATACGCAGTATTTT. The V call is TRBV7-2, the J call TRBJ2-3, with D perhaps matching TRBD2 (7 bases). Trimming stripped 0 bases from V and 0 bases from J, with 10 bases between. CDR1 SGHTA and CDR2 FQGNSA come from the germline V gene. The CDR3 spans 16 residues.

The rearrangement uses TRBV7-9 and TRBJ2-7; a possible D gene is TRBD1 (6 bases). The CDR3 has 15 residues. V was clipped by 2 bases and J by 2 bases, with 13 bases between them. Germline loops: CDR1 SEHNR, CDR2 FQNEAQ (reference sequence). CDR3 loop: CASSLQGTGPYEQYF. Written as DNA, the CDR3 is TGTGCCAGCAGCTTACAGGGGACGGGACCCTACGAGCAGTACTTC.

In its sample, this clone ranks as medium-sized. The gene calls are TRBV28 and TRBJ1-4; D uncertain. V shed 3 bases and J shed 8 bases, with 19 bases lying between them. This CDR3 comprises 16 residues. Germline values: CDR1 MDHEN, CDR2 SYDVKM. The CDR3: CASSLSLLDIPEKLFF. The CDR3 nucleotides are TGTGCCAGCAGTTTGTCTCTCCTTGACATACCAGAAAAACTGTTTTTT.

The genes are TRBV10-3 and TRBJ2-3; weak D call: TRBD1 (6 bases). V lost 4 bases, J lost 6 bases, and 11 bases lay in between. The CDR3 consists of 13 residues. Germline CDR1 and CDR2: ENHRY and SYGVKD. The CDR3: CAISGGPPDTQYF. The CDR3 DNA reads TGTGCCATCAGTGGGGGGCCCCCGGATACGCAGTATTTT.

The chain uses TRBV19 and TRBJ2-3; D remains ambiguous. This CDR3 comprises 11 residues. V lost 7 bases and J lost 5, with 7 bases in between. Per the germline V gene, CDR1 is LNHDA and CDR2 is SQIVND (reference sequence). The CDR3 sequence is CASKRQDTQYF. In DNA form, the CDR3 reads TGTGCCAGTAAGAGGCAAGATACGCAGTATTTT.

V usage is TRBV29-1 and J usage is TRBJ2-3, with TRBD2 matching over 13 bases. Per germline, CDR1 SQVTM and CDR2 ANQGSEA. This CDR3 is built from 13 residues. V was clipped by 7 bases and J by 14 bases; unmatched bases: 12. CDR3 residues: CSARLAGGPLSYF. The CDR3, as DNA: TGCAGCGCTAGACTAGCGGGGGGCCCATTATCGTATTTT.

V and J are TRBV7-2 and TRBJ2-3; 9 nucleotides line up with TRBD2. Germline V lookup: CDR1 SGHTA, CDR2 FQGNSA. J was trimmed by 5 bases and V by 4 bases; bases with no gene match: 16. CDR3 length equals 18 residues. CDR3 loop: CASSYSPRAGGVLDTQYF. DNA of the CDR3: TGTGCCAGCAGCTATAGCCCTAGAGCGGGAGGTGTCCTAGATACGCAGTATTTT. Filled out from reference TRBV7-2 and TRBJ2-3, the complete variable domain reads GAGVSQSPSNKVTEKGKDVELRCDPISGHTALYWYRQSLGQGLEFLIYFQGNSAPDKSGLPSDRFSAERTGGSVSTLTIQRTQQEDSAVYLCASSYSPRAGGVLDTQYFGPGTRLTVL.

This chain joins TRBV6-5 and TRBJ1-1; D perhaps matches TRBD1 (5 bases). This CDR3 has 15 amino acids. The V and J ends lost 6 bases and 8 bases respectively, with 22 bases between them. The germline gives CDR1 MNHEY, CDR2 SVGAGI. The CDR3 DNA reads TGTGCCAGCAGACTAAGGGCAGAGGGGATTTCAGAAGCTTTCTTT. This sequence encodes CASRLRAEGISEAFF.

CDR3: CAWSLGGRRNQPQHF. The DNA of the CDR3 is TGTGCCTGGAGCCTCGGTGGAAGACGCAATCAGCCCCAGCATTTT. The rearrangement uses TRBV30 and TRBJ1-5, with D unresolved. Germline V lookup: CDR1 GTSNPN, CDR2 SVGIG (reference sequence). V lost 3 bases and J lost 2, with 14 bases in between. The CDR3 sequence is 15 residues long.

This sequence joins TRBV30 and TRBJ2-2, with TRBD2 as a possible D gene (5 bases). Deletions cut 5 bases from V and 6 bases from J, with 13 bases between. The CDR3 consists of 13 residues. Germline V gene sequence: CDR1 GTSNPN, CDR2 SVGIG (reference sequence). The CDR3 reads CAWAPHGAGELFF. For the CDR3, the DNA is TGTGCCTGGGCCCCCCACGGGGCCGGGGAGCTGTTTTTT.

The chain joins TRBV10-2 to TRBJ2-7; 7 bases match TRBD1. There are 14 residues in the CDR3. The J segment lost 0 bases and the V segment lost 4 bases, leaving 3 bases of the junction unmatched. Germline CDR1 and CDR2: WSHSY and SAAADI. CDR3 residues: CASSGGTASYEQYF. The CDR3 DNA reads TGCGCCAGCAGTGGGGGGACAGCCTCCTACGAGCAGTACTTC.

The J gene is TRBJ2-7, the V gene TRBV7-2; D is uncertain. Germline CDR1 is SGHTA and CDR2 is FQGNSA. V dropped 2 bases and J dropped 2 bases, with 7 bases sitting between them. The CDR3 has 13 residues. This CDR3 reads CASSLSAAYEQYF. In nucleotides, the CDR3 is TGTGCCAGCAGCTTATCGGCAGCCTACGAGCAGTACTTC.

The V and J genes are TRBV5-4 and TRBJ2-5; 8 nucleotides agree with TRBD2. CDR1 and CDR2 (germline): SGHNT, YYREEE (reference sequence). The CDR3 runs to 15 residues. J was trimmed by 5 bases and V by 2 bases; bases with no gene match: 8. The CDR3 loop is CASSFSLASGETQYF. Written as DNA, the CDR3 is TGTGCCAGCAGCTTTTCTCTTGCTAGCGGGGAGACCCAGTACTTC.

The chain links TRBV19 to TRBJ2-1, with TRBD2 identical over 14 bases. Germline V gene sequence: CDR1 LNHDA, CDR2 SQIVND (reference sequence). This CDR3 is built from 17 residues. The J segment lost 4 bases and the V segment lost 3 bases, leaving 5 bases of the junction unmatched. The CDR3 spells CASSIPWTSGRYNEQFF. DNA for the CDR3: TGTGCCAGTAGTATCCCATGGACTAGCGGGAGGTACAATGAGCAGTTCTTC.

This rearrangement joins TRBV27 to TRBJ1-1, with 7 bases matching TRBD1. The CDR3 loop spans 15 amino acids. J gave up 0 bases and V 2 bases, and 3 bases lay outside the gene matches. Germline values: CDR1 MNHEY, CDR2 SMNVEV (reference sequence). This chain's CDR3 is CASSLEGALNTEAFF. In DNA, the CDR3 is TGTGCCAGCAGTTTAGAGGGGGCGTTGAACACTGAAGCTTTCTTT.

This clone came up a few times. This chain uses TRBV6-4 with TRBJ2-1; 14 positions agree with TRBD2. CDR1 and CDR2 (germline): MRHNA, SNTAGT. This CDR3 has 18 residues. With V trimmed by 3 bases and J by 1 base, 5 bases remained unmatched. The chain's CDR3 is CASSDPGLAGESYNEQFF. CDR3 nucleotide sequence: TGTGCCAGCAGTGATCCGGGACTAGCGGGGGAGTCCTACAATGAGCAGTTCTTC.

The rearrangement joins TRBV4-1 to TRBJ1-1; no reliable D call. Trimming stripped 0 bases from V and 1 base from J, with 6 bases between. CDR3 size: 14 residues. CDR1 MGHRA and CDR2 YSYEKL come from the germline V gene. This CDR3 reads CASSQDRWNTEAFF. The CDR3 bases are TGCGCCAGCAGCCAAGATCGATGGAACACTGAAGCTTTCTTT.

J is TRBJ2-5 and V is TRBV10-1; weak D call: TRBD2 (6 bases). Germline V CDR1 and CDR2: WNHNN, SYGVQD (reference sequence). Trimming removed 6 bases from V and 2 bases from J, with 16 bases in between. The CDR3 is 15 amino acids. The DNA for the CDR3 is TGCGCCAGCAGCCGGTCGGACGGGGGTCAAGAGACCCAGTACTTC. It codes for CASSRSDGGQETQYF.

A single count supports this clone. The CDR3 nucleotides read TGTGCCAGCAGCAGAGGACTAGCGGGTGGAGACAATGAGCAGTTCTTC. Translation: CASSRGLAGGDNEQFF. The J gene is TRBJ2-1, the V gene TRBV11-2; 11 positions agree with TRBD2. J lost 5 bases, V lost 5 bases, and 8 bases had no gene match. The CDR3 totals 16 residues. CDR1 SGHAT and CDR2 FQNNGV come from the germline V gene.